This is a list of T cell receptor beta chains from one sample in a study of OX40 agonist ivuxolimab in advanced cancers. This table comes from immunoSEQ multiplex PCR, and its TCRdb copy is limited to in-frame clones, with some not included. The table records about 84,000 clones, about 85% of them present only once. The specimen was CD4+ or CD8+ T cells sorted from blood, collected in a trial of the OX40 agonist ivuxolimab. The source is an adult with an advanced solid tumor such as melanoma, head and neck, liver or kidney cancer. Each CDR3 is given with its conserved first and last residue. Fields, in order: clone size, V gene, D gene, J gene, CDR3 DNA, CDR3 protein. A D gene is named only where the DNA matches it firmly. The listing skips clone size in some rows; elsewhere it reads once, few, many or a size class.

abundance: once
v_gene: TRBV28
d_gene: NA
j_gene: TRBJ1-3
CDR3nt: TGTGCCAGCAGTTTTAGTCCAGGGTTAACTGGAAACACCATATATTTT
CDR3aa: CASSFSPGLTGNTIYF

abundance: NA
v_gene: TRBV19
d_gene: NA
j_gene: TRBJ1-5
CDR3nt: TGTGCCAGTAGTACAACCCCGGGACACACAGAGCCCCAGCATTTT
CDR3aa: CASSTTPGHTEPQHF

abundance: NA
v_gene: TRBV28
d_gene: TRBD1
j_gene: TRBJ2-2
CDR3nt: TGTGCCAGTGGGAGACAGGGGAAGGGCACCGGGGAGCTGTTTTTT
CDR3aa: CASGRQGKGTGELFF

abundance: NA
v_gene: TRBV5-4
d_gene: NA
j_gene: TRBJ1-2
CDR3nt: TGTGCCAGCAGCGAAGACATCGCCGATGGCTACACCTTC
CDR3aa: CASSEDIADGYTF

abundance: NA
v_gene: TRBV27
d_gene: TRBD1
j_gene: TRBJ1-2
CDR3nt: TGTGCCAGCAGTATAAGGACAGGGGGTGGCTACACCTTC
CDR3aa: CASSIRTGGGYTF

abundance: NA
v_gene: TRBV4-3
d_gene: NA
j_gene: TRBJ1-2
CDR3nt: TGCGCCAGCAGCCCGAGGGGGGACGGCTATGGCTACACCTTC
CDR3aa: CASSPRGDGYGYTF

abundance: NA
v_gene: TRBV7-3
d_gene: NA
j_gene: TRBJ2-7
CDR3nt: TGTGCCAGCAGCTCGCGTTGGGGCGAGCAGTACTTC
CDR3aa: CASSSRWGEQYF

abundance: NA
v_gene: TRBV5-1
d_gene: NA
j_gene: TRBJ1-1
CDR3nt: TGCGCCACCTCAAGACAGTTCATGAACACTGAAGCTTTCTTT
CDR3aa: CATSRQFMNTEAFF

abundance: NA
v_gene: TRBV11-1
d_gene: TRBD2
j_gene: TRBJ2-3
CDR3nt: TGTGCCAGCAGCTTAGACGCGGGGGGGTCTGCCACAGATACGCAGTATTTT
CDR3aa: CASSLDAGGSATDTQYF

abundance: NA
v_gene: TRBV15
d_gene: NA
j_gene: TRBJ1-5
CDR3nt: TGTGCCACCAGCATACCCAGGGAGGAGCCCCAGCATTTT
CDR3aa: CATSIPREEPQHF

abundance: few
v_gene: TRBV2
d_gene: TRBD1
j_gene: TRBJ1-1
CDR3nt: TGTGCCAGCAGTATTTCTACAGGGGCGGGCACTGAAGCTTTCTTT
CDR3aa: CASSISTGAGTEAFF

abundance: NA
v_gene: TRBV5-1
d_gene: TRBD2
j_gene: TRBJ2-3
CDR3nt: TGCGCCAGCAGCATGACTAGCGGGGGAAGCACAGATACGCAGTATTTT
CDR3aa: CASSMTSGGSTDTQYF

abundance: NA
v_gene: TRBV6-1
d_gene: TRBD1
j_gene: TRBJ1-6
CDR3nt: TGTGCCAGCAGAGAGGGACAGGGAGATTCACCCCTCCACTTT
CDR3aa: CASREGQGDSPLHF

abundance: NA
v_gene: TRBV6-1
d_gene: NA
j_gene: TRBJ1-3
CDR3nt: TGTGCCAGCAGTGAACAGACCGGGGACACCATATATTTT
CDR3aa: CASSEQTGDTIYF

abundance: few
v_gene: TRBV5-5
d_gene: NA
j_gene: TRBJ2-5
CDR3nt: TGTGCCAGCAGCTTGACGAGGAAAAACAGGGTGATAGAGACCCAGTACTTC
CDR3aa: CASSLTRKNRVIETQYF

abundance: NA
v_gene: TRBV27
d_gene: NA
j_gene: TRBJ1-5
CDR3nt: TGTGCCAGCAGTTGGGCGGGCTATAGCAATCAGCCCCAGCATTTT
CDR3aa: CASSWAGYSNQPQHF

abundance: NA
v_gene: TRBV7-9
d_gene: NA
j_gene: TRBJ2-2
CDR3nt: TGTGCCAGCAGCTTATGGGCAGCTTCTACCGGGGAGCTGTTTTTT
CDR3aa: CASSLWAASTGELFF

abundance: NA
v_gene: TRBV10-1
d_gene: TRBD1
j_gene: TRBJ1-5
CDR3nt: TGCGCCAGCAGGGAGGACAGGGGAAGTTATCAGCCCCAGCATTTT
CDR3aa: CASREDRGSYQPQHF

abundance: NA
v_gene: TRBV19
d_gene: TRBD1
j_gene: TRBJ2-2
CDR3nt: TGTGCCAGTATCGCAGGGGGTGCTAGCGGGGAGCTGTTTTTT
CDR3aa: CASIAGGASGELFF

abundance: once
v_gene: TRBV11-3
d_gene: NA
j_gene: TRBJ2-1
CDR3nt: TGTGCCAGCAGCTCTACAGGGGGGGGTTACAATGAGCAGTTCTTC
CDR3aa: CASSSTGGGYNEQFF

abundance: NA
v_gene: TRBV28
d_gene: TRBD2
j_gene: TRBJ2-3
CDR3nt: TGTGCCAGCAGTTTATTGGGACTAGCGAGGACAGATACGCAGTATTTT
CDR3aa: CASSLLGLARTDTQYF

abundance: NA
v_gene: TRBV7-8
d_gene: TRBD1
j_gene: TRBJ2-7
CDR3nt: TGTGCCAGCAGCTGGACCGGGACAGGGATCTACGAGCAGTACTTC
CDR3aa: CASSWTGTGIYEQYF

abundance: NA
v_gene: TRBV29-1
d_gene: TRBD1
j_gene: TRBJ2-1
CDR3nt: TGCAGCGTTGTCGGGCGACAGGGCCACAATGAGCAGTTCTTC
CDR3aa: CSVVGRQGHNEQFF

abundance: NA
v_gene: TRBV7-3
d_gene: NA
j_gene: TRBJ2-7
CDR3nt: TGTGCCAGCAGCTTAAAACCCCCTAGGGGCAACTTACTCTACGAGCAGTACTTC
CDR3aa: CASSLKPPRGNLLYEQYF

abundance: NA
v_gene: TRBV5-4
d_gene: NA
j_gene: TRBJ2-1
CDR3nt: TGTGCCAGCAGCTGGGGGTCCCTCTCATACAATGAGCAGTTCTTC
CDR3aa: CASSWGSLSYNEQFF

abundance: NA
v_gene: TRBV5-1
d_gene: TRBD1
j_gene: TRBJ2-2
CDR3nt: TGCGCCAGCAGCCCGGACAGGGGGAATACCGGGGAGCTGTTTTTT
CDR3aa: CASSPDRGNTGELFF

abundance: NA
v_gene: TRBV5-6
d_gene: NA
j_gene: TRBJ1-5
CDR3nt: TGTGCCAGCAGCTTAGGGTTCCGCAATCAGCCCCAGCATTTT
CDR3aa: CASSLGFRNQPQHF

abundance: NA
v_gene: TRBV5-1
d_gene: TRBD2
j_gene: TRBJ2-5
CDR3nt: TGCGCCAGCAGCTTGGGATCTAGCGGGACCCAAGAGACCCAGTACTTC
CDR3aa: CASSLGSSGTQETQYF

abundance: NA
v_gene: TRBV6-6
d_gene: NA
j_gene: TRBJ2-1
CDR3nt: TGTGCCAGCAGTGGCCGAACGGGACTTGCTACTAATGAGCAGTTCTTC
CDR3aa: CASSGRTGLATNEQFF

abundance: NA
v_gene: TRBV30
d_gene: NA
j_gene: TRBJ1-5
CDR3nt: TGTGCCTGGAGTCGGGCAGGCCTCAATCAGCCCCAGCATTTT
CDR3aa: CAWSRAGLNQPQHF

abundance: NA
v_gene: TRBV19
d_gene: NA
j_gene: TRBJ2-1
CDR3nt: TGTGCCAGTAGAAGCCCCGGGATCTCCTACAATGAGCAGTTCTTC
CDR3aa: CASRSPGISYNEQFF

abundance: NA
v_gene: TRBV7-9
d_gene: TRBD1
j_gene: TRBJ2-3
CDR3nt: TGTGCCAGCAGCAGACAGGGGGGCACAGATACGCAGTATTTT
CDR3aa: CASSRQGGTDTQYF

abundance: NA
v_gene: TRBV7-2
d_gene: NA
j_gene: TRBJ2-5
CDR3nt: TGTGCCAGCAGCCCCGGCCGGATAGAGACCCAGTACTTC
CDR3aa: CASSPGRIETQYF

abundance: NA
v_gene: TRBV19
d_gene: TRBD1
j_gene: TRBJ2-3
CDR3nt: TGTGCCAGTGAAGACAGGGGGCTAATGGGCACAGATACGCAGTATTTT
CDR3aa: CASEDRGLMGTDTQYF

abundance: NA
v_gene: TRBV2
d_gene: TRBD1
j_gene: TRBJ1-4
CDR3nt: TGTGCCAGCAGTGACCCCCCACAGGGGAGAAAACTGTTTTTT
CDR3aa: CASSDPPQGRKLFF

abundance: once
v_gene: TRBV20-1
d_gene: NA
j_gene: TRBJ2-7
CDR3nt: TGCAGTGCTTCCAACAGGGACGAGCAGTACTTC
CDR3aa: CSASNRDEQYF

abundance: few
v_gene: TRBV5-6
d_gene: NA
j_gene: TRBJ1-5
CDR3nt: TGTGCCAGCAGCTTGGCTTCAGGAATAGGACCCCAGCATTTT
CDR3aa: CASSLASGIGPQHF

abundance: NA
v_gene: TRBV19
d_gene: NA
j_gene: TRBJ2-3
CDR3nt: TGTGCCAGTAGCCGCCCCGGGAGAGGGTTAGATACGCAGTATTTT
CDR3aa: CASSRPGRGLDTQYF

abundance: NA
v_gene: TRBV11-2
d_gene: NA
j_gene: TRBJ1-6
CDR3nt: TGTGCCAGCAGCTTTGCTCCCCCGGGGGCCGTGACCTACTTT
CDR3aa: CASSFAPPGAVTYF

abundance: NA
v_gene: TRBV28
d_gene: NA
j_gene: TRBJ2-1
CDR3nt: TGTGCCAGCAGTTTATACCAGGTGACATACAATGAGCAGTTCTTC
CDR3aa: CASSLYQVTYNEQFF

abundance: NA
v_gene: TRBV20-1
d_gene: NA
j_gene: TRBJ1-1
CDR3nt: TGCAGTGCTGACCACGGGTTCGAAGCTTTCTTT
CDR3aa: CSADHGFEAFF

abundance: few
v_gene: TRBV5-1
d_gene: NA
j_gene: TRBJ1-2
CDR3nt: TGCGCCAGCAGCTCCTCCTCCGGGTCCTATGGCTACACCTTC
CDR3aa: CASSSSSGSYGYTF

abundance: NA
v_gene: TRBV6-6
d_gene: NA
j_gene: TRBJ2-3
CDR3nt: TGTGCCAGCAGGCCACACCAGCTCACAGATACGCAGTATTTT
CDR3aa: CASRPHQLTDTQYF

abundance: NA
v_gene: TRBV15
d_gene: NA
j_gene: TRBJ1-5
CDR3nt: TGTGCCACCAGCCTCCCCAATCAGCCCCAGCATTTT
CDR3aa: CATSLPNQPQHF

abundance: few
v_gene: TRBV4-3
d_gene: NA
j_gene: TRBJ2-3
CDR3nt: TGCGCCAGCAGCCAAGCGCCCGTGGCGGGACCCACAGATACGCAGTATTTT
CDR3aa: CASSQAPVAGPTDTQYF

abundance: NA
v_gene: TRBV7-9
d_gene: TRBD1
j_gene: TRBJ2-1
CDR3nt: TGTGCCAGCAGCAATGACAGGGCAGCCCCCAATGAGCAGTTCTTC
CDR3aa: CASSNDRAAPNEQFF

abundance: NA
v_gene: TRBV6-5
d_gene: NA
j_gene: TRBJ2-5
CDR3nt: TGTGCCAGCAGTTACCGGGACAAACGAGAGACCCAGTACTTC
CDR3aa: CASSYRDKRETQYF

abundance: few
v_gene: TRBV7-8
d_gene: NA
j_gene: TRBJ1-2
CDR3nt: TGTGCCAGTTCGAGGGCGGGGAACTATGGCTACACCTTC
CDR3aa: CASSRAGNYGYTF

abundance: NA
v_gene: TRBV19
d_gene: TRBD1
j_gene: TRBJ2-3
CDR3nt: TGTGCCAGTACCAACAACAGGGGCGGGGATACGCAGTATTTT
CDR3aa: CASTNNRGGDTQYF

abundance: NA
v_gene: TRBV5-1
d_gene: NA
j_gene: TRBJ1-4
CDR3nt: TGCGCCAGCAGCTTTGGGGGCGAGAATGAAAAACTGTTTTTT
CDR3aa: CASSFGGENEKLFF

abundance: NA
v_gene: TRBV27
d_gene: TRBD1
j_gene: TRBJ1-2
CDR3nt: TGTGCCAGCAGTCTCGACAGGGGGGGTGGCTACACCTTC
CDR3aa: CASSLDRGGGYTF

abundance: NA
v_gene: TRBV7-8
d_gene: TRBD1
j_gene: TRBJ1-5
CDR3nt: TGTGCCAGCAGTAAGACAGGGATTGGTGTTAATCAGCCCCAGCATTTT
CDR3aa: CASSKTGIGVNQPQHF

abundance: NA
v_gene: TRBV18
d_gene: TRBD2
j_gene: TRBJ2-5
CDR3nt: TGTGCCAGCTCACCAGCGCTAGCGGAAGAGACCCAGTACTTC
CDR3aa: CASSPALAEETQYF

abundance: NA
v_gene: TRBV4-1
d_gene: NA
j_gene: TRBJ2-4
CDR3nt: TGCGCCAGCAGCCTAGGCGGGACAGCCGGCCGGCAAAACATTCAGTACTTC
CDR3aa: CASSLGGTAGRQNIQYF

abundance: NA
v_gene: TRBV7-2
d_gene: NA
j_gene: TRBJ2-3
CDR3nt: TGTGCCAGCAGCGTGGGAGCTAGCACAGATACGCAGTATTTT
CDR3aa: CASSVGASTDTQYF

abundance: few
v_gene: TRBV4-2
d_gene: NA
j_gene: TRBJ2-5
CDR3nt: TGTGCCAGCAGCCAAGGATTAAGATCCCAGGGTGCCTTAGAGACCCAGTACTTC
CDR3aa: CASSQGLRSQGALETQYF

abundance: few
v_gene: TRBV5-4
d_gene: TRBD1
j_gene: TRBJ1-2
CDR3nt: TGTGCCAGCCGAAATACTGGGACAGGGAATGGCTACACCTTC
CDR3aa: CASRNTGTGNGYTF